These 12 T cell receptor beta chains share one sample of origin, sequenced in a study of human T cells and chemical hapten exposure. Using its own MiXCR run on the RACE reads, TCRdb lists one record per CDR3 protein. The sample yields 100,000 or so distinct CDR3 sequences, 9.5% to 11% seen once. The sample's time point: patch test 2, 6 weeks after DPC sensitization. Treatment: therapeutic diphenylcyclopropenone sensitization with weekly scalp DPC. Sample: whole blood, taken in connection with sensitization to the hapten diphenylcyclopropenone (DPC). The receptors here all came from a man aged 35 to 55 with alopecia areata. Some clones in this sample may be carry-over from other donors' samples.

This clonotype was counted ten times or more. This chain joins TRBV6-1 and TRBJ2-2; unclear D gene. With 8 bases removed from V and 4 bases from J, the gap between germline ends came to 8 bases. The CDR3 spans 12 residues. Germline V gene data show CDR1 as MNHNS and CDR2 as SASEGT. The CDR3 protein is CASQKLTGELFF. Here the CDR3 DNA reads TGTGCCAGCCAAAAGCTCACCGGGGAGCTGTTTTTT.

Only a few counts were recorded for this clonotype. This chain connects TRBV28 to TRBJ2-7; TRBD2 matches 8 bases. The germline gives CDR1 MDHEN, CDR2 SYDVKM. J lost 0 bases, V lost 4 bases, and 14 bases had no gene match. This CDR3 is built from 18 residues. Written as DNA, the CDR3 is TGTGCCAGCAGTTCCCCGGCGGTAGCGGGACCTAGCTCCTACGAGCAGTACTTC. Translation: CASSSPAVAGPSSYEQYF.

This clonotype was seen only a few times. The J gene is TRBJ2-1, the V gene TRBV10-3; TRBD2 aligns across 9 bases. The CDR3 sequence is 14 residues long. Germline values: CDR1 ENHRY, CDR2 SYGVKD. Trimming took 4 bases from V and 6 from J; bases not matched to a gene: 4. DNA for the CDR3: TGTGCCATCAGTGGGAGTAGCGGGAGCAATGAGCAGTTCTTC. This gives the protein CAISGSSGSNEQFF.

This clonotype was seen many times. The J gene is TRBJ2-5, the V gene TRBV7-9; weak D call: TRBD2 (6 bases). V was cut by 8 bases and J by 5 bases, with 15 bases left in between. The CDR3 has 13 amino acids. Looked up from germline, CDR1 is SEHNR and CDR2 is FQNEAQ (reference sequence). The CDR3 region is CASVGRHSETQYF. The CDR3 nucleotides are TGTGCCAGCGTTGGGAGGCATTCGGAGACCCAGTACTTC.

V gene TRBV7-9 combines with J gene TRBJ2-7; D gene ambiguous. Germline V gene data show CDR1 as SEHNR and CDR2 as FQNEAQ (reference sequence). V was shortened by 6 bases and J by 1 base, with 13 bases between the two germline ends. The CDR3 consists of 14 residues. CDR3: CASSFGSVSYEQYV. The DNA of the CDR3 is TGTGCCAGCAGTTTCGGATCAGTGTCCTACGAGCAGTACGTC.

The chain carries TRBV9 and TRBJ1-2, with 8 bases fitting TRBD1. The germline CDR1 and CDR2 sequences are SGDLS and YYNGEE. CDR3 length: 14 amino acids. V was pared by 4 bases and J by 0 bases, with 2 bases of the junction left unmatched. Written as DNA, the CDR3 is TGTGCCAGCAGCTCACAGGGGGCTAACTATGGCTACACCTTC. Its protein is CASSSQGANYGYTF. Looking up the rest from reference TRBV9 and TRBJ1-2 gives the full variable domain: DSGVTQTPKHLITATGQRVTLRCSPRSGDLSVYWYQQSLDQGLQFLIQYYNGEERAKGNILERFSAQQFPDLHSELNLSSLELGDSALYFCASSSQGANYGYTFGSGTRLTVV.

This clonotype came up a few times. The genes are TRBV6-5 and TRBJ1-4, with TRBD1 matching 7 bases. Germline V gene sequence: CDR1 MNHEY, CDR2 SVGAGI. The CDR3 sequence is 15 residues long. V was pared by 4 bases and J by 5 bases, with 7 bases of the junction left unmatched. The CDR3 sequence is CASSSRQGRNEKLFF. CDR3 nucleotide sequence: TGTGCCAGCAGTTCCCGACAGGGTAGAAATGAAAAACTGTTTTTT.

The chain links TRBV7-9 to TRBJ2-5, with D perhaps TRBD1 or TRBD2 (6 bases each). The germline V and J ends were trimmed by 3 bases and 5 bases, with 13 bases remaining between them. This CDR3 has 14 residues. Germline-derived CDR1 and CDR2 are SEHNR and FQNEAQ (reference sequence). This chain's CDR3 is CASSLRGARETQYF. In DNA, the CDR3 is TGTGCCAGCAGCTTGAGGGGGGCCCGGGAGACCCAGTACTTC. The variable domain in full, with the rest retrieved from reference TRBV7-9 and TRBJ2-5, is DTGVSQNPRHKITKRGQNVTFRCDPISEHNRLYWYRQTLGQGPEFLTYFQNEAQLEKSRLLSDRFSAERPKGSFSTLEIQRTEQGDSAMYLCASSLRGARETQYFGPGTRLLVL.

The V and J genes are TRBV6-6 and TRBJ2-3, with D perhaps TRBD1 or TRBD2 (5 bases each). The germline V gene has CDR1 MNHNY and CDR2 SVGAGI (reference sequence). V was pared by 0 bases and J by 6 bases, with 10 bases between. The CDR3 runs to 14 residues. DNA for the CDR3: TGTGCCAGCAGTTACTCGTGGGACGGGGATACGCAGTATTTT. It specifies CASSYSWDGDTQYF.

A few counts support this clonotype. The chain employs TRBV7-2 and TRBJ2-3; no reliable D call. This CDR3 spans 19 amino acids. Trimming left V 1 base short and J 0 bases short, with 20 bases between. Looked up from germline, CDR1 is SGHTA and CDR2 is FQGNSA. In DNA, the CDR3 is TGTGCCAGCAGCTTAGGGTACTACCGGCAGGAGCTGAGCACAGATACGCAGTATTTT. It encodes CASSLGYYRQELSTDTQYF.

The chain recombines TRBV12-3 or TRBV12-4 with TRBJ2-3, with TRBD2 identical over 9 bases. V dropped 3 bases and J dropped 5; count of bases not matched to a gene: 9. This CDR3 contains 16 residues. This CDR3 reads CASSFQREARGDTQYF. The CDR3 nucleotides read TGTGCCAGCAGTTTCCAGCGGGAGGCCCGAGGAGATACGCAGTATTTT.

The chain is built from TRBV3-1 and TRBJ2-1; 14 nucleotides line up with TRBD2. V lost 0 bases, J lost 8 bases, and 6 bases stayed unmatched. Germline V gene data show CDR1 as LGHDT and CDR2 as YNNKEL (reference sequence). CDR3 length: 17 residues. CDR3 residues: CASSQDRGTSGSDEQFF. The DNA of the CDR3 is TGTGCCAGCAGCCAAGATCGGGGGACTAGCGGGAGTGATGAGCAGTTCTTC.